The present entry profiles one T cell receptor beta chain with its context. As yet, its antigen is unknown. The CDR3 is 15 residues long. J was trimmed by 4 bases and V by 4 bases; bases with no gene match: 7. The germline gives CDR1 SGDLS, CDR2 YYNGEE. The source of the sample is a study of CD8 T cells in Susac syndrome. Study conclusions and caveats: Individuals included in the TCR sequencing and HLA analysis were acknowledged by the study to be relatively few in number.

A quantity of roughly 0.5 to 1 ug RNA underwent reverse transcription using random hexamers. It was immunoSEQ multiplex PCR that amplified TCR beta CDR3 across 54 Vbeta and 13 Jbeta. A single record per CDR3 protein comes from TCRdb applying MiXCR to the immunoSEQ multiplex PCR reads. The sample shows 160,000 or so distinct CDR3 sequences, about 90% of them seen only once. CD8+ and CD4+ T cells from blood underwent TCR beta sequencing, which was carried out in a high-throughput format. In contrast to the negatively isolated CD8+ and CD4+ T cells, TEMRA cells were FACS-enriched. This TCR was recovered from a human donor in good health. Sequenced: CD4+ T cells from PBMCs. The chain uses TRBV9 and TRBJ1-4; 7 bases agree with TRBD1. CDR3 residues: CASSPFGQVNEKLFF. CDR3 coding DNA: TGTGCCAGCAGCCCGTTTGGACAGGTTAATGAAAAACTGTTTTTT.